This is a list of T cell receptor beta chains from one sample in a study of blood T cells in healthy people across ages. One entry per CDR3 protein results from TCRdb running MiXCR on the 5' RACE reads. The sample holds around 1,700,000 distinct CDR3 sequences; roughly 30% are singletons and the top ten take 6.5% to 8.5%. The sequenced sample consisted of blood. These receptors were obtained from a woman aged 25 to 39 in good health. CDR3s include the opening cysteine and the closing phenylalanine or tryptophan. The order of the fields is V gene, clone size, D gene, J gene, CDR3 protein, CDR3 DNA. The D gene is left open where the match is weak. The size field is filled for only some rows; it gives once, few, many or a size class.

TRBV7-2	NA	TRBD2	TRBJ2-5	CASSPSSGLAGGYGETQYF	TGTGCCAGCAGCCCTTCATCGGGACTAGCGGGGGGGTATGGGGAGACCCAGTACTTC
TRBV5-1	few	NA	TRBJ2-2	CASGTDTTGELFF	TGCGCCAGCGGGACGGACACGACCGGGGAGCTGTTTTTT
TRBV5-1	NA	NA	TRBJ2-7	CASSLTSTRTVEQYF	TGCGCCAGCAGCTTAACCTCGACTAGAACGGTCGAGCAGTACTTC
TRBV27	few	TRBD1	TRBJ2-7	CASRRGTGPYEQYF	TGTGCCAGCAGGAGAGGGACAGGCCCCTACGAGCAGTACTTC
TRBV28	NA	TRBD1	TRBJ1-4	CASSTGGSEEKLFF	TGTGCCAGCAGTACAGGGGGGTCCGAGGAAAAACTGTTTTTT
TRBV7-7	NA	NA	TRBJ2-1	CASSLGTANEQCF	TGTGCCAGCAGCTTAGGGACAGCCAATGAGCAGTGCTTC
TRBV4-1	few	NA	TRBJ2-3	CASSQEFRGSRTDTQYF	TGCGCCAGCAGCCAAGAATTCCGGGGATCGCGCACAGATACGCAGTATTTT
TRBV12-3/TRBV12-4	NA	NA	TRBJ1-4	CASSLILDGKLFF	TGTGCCAGCAGTTTAATCCTTGATGGAAAACTGTTTTTT
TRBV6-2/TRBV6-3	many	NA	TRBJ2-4	CASSHSPEQYF	TGTGCCAGCAGTCACAGTCCTGAGCAGTACTTC
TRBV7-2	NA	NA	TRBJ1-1	CASSLAHGEGLWAFF	TGTGCCAGCAGCTTAGCGCACGGGGAAGGGTTGTGGGCTTTCTTT
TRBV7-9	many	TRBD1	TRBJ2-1	CASSRQGAENEQFF	TGTGCCAGCAGTCGACAGGGGGCGGAAAATGAGCAGTTCTTC
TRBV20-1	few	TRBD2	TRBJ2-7	CSARARLAGGEQYF	TGCAGTGCTAGAGCGCGACTAGCGGGAGGCGAGCAGTACTTC
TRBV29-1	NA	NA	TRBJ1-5	CSVKAGPNQPQHF	TGCAGCGTTAAGGCAGGGCCCAATCAGCCCCAGCATTTT
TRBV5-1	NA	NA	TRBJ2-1	CASSQSMEGQFF	TGCGCCAGCAGCCAGTCCATGGAAGGGCAGTTCTTC
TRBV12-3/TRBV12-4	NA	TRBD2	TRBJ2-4	CASSLGSGGLKNIQYF	TGTGCCAGCAGTTTGGGCAGCGGGGGGCTCAAAAACATTCAGTACTTC
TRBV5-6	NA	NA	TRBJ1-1	CASSPRARGTEAFF	TGTGCCAGCAGCCCCAGAGCAAGAGGCACTGAAGCTTTCTTT
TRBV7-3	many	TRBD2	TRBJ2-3	CASSSWSGGTDTQYF	TGTGCCAGCAGCTCTTGGAGCGGGGGCACAGATACGCAGTATTTT
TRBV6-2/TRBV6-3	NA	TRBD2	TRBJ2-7	CASSTMTSGSYEQYF	TGTGCCAGCAGCACGATGACTAGCGGGAGTTACGAGCAGTACTTC
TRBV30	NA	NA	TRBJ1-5	CAWSVGRGSNQPRHF	NA
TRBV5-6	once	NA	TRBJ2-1	CASSLFTETYEQFF	TGTGCCAGCAGCTTGTTCACTGAAACCTACGAGCAGTTCTTC